This is a list of T cell receptor beta chains from one sample in a study of blood T cell repertoires in COVID-19. TCRdb's table, derived via immunoSEQ multiplex PCR, lists solely in-frame clones and lacks some. The data hold about 150,000 clones, with approximately 82% observed a single time. The sequenced sample was peripheral blood. Receptors originate from a woman in her fifties or sixties in a cohort sampled during active or convalescent COVID-19. CDR3s include the opening cysteine and the closing phenylalanine or tryptophan. A D gene is named only where the DNA matches it firmly. Not every row has a clone size; where given, it reads once, few, many or a size class.

size: .; D: TRBD2; J: TRBJ2-1; V: TRBV15; CDR3: CATSRDFERGGLNEQFF; DNA: TGTGCCACCAGCAGAGATTTCGAGCGGGGGGGCCTCAATGAGCAGTTCTTC
size: .; D: .; J: TRBJ2-1; V: TRBV4-3; CDR3: CASSQDGQGTEQFF; DNA: TGCGCCAGCAGCCAAGACGGTCAGGGCACTGAGCAGTTCTTC
size: few; D: .; J: TRBJ1-2; V: TRBV20-1; CDR3: CSASRANYGYTF; DNA: TGCAGTGCTAGTCGAGCTAACTATGGCTACACCTTC
size: .; D: TRBD2; J: TRBJ2-1; V: TRBV7-6; CDR3: CASSLVAGGRNEQFF; DNA: TGTGCCAGCAGCTTAGTTGCGGGGGGGCGCAATGAGCAGTTCTTC
size: .; D: .; J: TRBJ1-2; V: TRBV12-3/TRBV12-4; CDR3: CASTLGGIQGYTF; DNA: TGTGCCAGCACCTTGGGGGGAATCCAGGGCTACACCTTC
size: once; D: TRBD1; J: TRBJ1-1; V: TRBV13; CDR3: CASSPRGQGDTEAFF; DNA: TGTGCCAGCAGCCCCAGAGGACAGGGCGACACTGAAGCTTTCTTT
size: few; D: TRBD1; J: TRBJ2-7; V: TRBV6-2/TRBV6-3; CDR3: CASSYDDRVGEQYF; DNA: TGTGCCAGCAGTTACGACGACAGGGTCGGTGAGCAGTACTTC
size: .; D: .; J: TRBJ1-1; V: TRBV10-3; CDR3: CAISPGLNMNTEAFF; DNA: TGTGCCATCAGTCCGGGACTGAACATGAACACTGAAGCTTTCTTT
size: .; D: TRBD1; J: TRBJ2-3; V: TRBV5-6; CDR3: CASRTTGGAIDTQYF; DNA: TGTGCCAGCAGGACGACAGGGGGCGCGATTGATACGCAGTATTTT
size: .; D: TRBD2; J: TRBJ2-7; V: TRBV16; CDR3: CASSTSGNSYEQYF; DNA: TGTGCCAGCAGCACTAGCGGCAACTCCTACGAGCAGTACTTC
size: .; D: TRBD1; J: TRBJ1-1; V: TRBV10-3; CDR3: CAIRGDRENTEAFF; DNA: TGTGCCATCAGGGGGGACAGGGAGAACACTGAAGCTTTCTTT
size: few; D: TRBD1; J: TRBJ2-1; V: TRBV7-6; CDR3: CASSLVPAPGQGWSHSYNEQFF; DNA: TGTGCCAGCAGCTTAGTCCCGGCCCCGGGACAGGGGTGGTCTCACTCCTACAATGAGCAGTTCTTC
size: .; D: TRBD1; J: TRBJ1-2; V: TRBV9; CDR3: CASSQSGTANYGYTF; DNA: TGTGCCAGCAGCCAATCCGGGACAGCTAACTATGGCTACACCTTC
size: .; D: .; J: TRBJ1-1; V: TRBV25-1; CDR3: CASSEGGWRAEAFF; DNA: TGTGCCAGCAGTGAAGGTGGGTGGAGGGCTGAAGCTTTCTTT
size: .; D: TRBD1; J: TRBJ1-1; V: TRBV19; CDR3: CASNKDRVATEAFF; DNA: TGTGCCAGTAATAAGGACAGGGTTGCCACTGAAGCTTTCTTT
size: .; D: TRBD1; J: TRBJ2-1; V: TRBV5-4; CDR3: CASSLGPGQGENEQFF; DNA: TGTGCCAGCAGCTTGGGACCGGGACAGGGAGAAAATGAGCAGTTCTTC